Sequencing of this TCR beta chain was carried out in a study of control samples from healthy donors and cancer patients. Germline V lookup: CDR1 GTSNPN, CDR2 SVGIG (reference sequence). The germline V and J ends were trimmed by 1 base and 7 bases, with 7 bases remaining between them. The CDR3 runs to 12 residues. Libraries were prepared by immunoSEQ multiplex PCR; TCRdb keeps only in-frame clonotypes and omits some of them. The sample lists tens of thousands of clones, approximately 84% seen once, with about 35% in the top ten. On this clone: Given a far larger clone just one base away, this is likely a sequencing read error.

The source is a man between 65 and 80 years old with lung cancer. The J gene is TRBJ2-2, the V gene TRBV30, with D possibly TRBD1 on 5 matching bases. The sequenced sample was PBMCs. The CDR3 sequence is CAWSGDSGELFF. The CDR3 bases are TGTGCCTGGAGTGGAGACAGCGGGGAGCTGTTTTTT.